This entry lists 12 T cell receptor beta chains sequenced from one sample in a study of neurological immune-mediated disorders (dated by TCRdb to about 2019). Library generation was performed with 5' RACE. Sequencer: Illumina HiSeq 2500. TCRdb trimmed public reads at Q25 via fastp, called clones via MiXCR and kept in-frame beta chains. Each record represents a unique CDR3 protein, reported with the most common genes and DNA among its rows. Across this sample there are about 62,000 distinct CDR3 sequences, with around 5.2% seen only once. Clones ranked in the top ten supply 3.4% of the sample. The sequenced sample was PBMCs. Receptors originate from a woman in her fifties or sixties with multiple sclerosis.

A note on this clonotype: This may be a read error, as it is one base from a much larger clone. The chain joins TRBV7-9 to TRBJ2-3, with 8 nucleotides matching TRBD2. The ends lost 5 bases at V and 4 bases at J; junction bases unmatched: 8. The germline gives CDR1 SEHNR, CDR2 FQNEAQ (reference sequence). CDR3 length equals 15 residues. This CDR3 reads CASSPAGEVSDTQYF. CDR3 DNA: TGTGCCAGCAGCCCAGCGGGGGAGGTCTCAGATACGCAGTATTTT.

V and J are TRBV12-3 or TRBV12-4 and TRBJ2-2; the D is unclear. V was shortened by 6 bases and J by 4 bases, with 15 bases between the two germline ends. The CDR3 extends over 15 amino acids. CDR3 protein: CASRPGWQITGELFF. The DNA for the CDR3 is TGTGCCAGCAGACCTGGGTGGCAGATCACCGGGGAGCTGTTTTTT.

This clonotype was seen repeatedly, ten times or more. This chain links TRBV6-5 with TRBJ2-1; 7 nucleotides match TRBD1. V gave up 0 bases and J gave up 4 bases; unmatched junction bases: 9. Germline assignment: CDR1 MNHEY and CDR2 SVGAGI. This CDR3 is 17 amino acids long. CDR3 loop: CASSYSNPWGQYNEQFF. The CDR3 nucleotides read TGTGCCAGCAGTTACTCGAACCCCTGGGGACAGTACAATGAGCAGTTCTTC.

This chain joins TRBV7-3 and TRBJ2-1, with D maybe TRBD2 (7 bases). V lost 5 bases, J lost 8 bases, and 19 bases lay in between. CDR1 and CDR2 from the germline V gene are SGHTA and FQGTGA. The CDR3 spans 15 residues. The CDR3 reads CASSRGGGVPDEQFF. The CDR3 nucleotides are TGTGCCAGCAGCCGAGGGGGGGGTGTTCCCGATGAGCAGTTCTTC.

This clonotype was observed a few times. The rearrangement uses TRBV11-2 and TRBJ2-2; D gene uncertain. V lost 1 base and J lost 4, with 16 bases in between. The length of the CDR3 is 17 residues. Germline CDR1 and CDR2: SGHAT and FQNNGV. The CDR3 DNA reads TGTGCCAGCAGCTTAGGTCTGGTGTGGCAGACCACCGGGGAGCTGTTTTTT. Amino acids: CASSLGLVWQTTGELFF. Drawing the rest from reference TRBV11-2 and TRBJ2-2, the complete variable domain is EAGVAQSPRYKIIEKRQSVAFWCNPISGHATLYWYQQILGQGPKLLIQFQNNGVVDDSQLPKDRFSAERLKGVDSTLKIQPAKLEDSAVYLCASSLGLVWQTTGELFFGEGSRLTVL.

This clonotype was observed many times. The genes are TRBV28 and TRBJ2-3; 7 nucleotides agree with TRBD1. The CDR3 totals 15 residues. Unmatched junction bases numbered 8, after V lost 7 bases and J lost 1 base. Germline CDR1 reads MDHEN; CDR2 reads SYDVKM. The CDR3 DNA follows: TGTGCCAGCAAGGACAGGTCCTACGGCACAGATACGCAGTATTTT. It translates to CASKDRSYGTDTQYF.

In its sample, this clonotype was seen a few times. This chain's CDR3 is CASSLRHGSGANVLTF. The CDR3 region has the DNA TGTGCCAGCAGCTTACGACACGGCTCTGGGGCCAACGTCCTGACTTTC. The chain uses TRBV7-9 and TRBJ2-6, with no clear D. The V end was cut by 2 bases, the J end by 0 bases, with 8 bases between. In germline, CDR1 is SEHNR, CDR2 FQNEAQ (reference sequence). CDR3 size: 16 residues.

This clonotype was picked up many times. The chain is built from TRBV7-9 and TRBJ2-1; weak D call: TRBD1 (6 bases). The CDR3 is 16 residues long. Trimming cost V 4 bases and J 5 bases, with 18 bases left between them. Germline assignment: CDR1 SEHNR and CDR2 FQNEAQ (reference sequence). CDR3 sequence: CASSSLTGTQNNEQFF. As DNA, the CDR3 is TGTGCCAGCAGCTCCTTAACCGGGACACAAAACAATGAGCAGTTCTTC. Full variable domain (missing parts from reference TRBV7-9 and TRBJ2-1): DTGVSQNPRHKITKRGQNVTFRCDPISEHNRLYWYRQTLGQGPEFLTYFQNEAQLEKSRLLSDRFSAERPKGSFSTLEIQRTEQGDSAMYLCASSSLTGTQNNEQFFGPGTRLTVL.

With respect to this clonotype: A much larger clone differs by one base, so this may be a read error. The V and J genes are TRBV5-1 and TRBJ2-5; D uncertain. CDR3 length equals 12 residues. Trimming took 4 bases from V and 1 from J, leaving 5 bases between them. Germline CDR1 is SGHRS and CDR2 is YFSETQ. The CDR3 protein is CASSKTQETQYF. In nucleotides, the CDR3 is TGCGCCAGCAGCAAGACCCAAGAGACCCAGTACTTC.

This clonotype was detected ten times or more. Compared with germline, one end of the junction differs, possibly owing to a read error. The CDR3 DNA is TGTGCTAGCAGCTCGGGACTAGCGGGGGTGACAGATACGCAGTATTTT. Encoded protein: CASSSGLAGVTDTQYF. J is TRBJ2-3 and V is TRBV7-7; TRBD2 matches 14 bases. Germline V gene sequence: CDR1 SSHAT, CDR2 FNYEAQ (reference sequence). CDR3 length: 16 residues.

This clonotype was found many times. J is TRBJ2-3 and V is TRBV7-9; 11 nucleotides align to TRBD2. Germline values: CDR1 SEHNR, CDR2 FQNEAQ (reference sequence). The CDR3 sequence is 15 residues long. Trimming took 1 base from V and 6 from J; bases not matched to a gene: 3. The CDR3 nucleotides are TGTGCCAGCAGCTTAGAACTAGCGGGGGCGGATACGCAGTATTTT. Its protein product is CASSLELAGADTQYF.

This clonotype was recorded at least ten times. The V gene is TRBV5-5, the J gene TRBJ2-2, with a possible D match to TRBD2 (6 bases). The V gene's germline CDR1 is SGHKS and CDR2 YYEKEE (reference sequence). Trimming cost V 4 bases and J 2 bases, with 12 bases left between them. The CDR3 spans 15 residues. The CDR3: CASSAEGLNTGELFF. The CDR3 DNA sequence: TGTGCCAGCAGCGCGGAGGGGTTAAACACCGGGGAGCTGTTTTTT.